The clone carrying this TCR beta chain appeared a few times. Its cognate antigen is unknown. This sample is drawn from a study of blood T cells in healthy people across ages. Study-level findings and limits: Estimates based on one million T cells were treated as lower bounds. Because sorting was not performed, PBMCs prevented conclusive naive versus antigen-experienced comparison. Older age went with lower TCR beta diversity per million T cells, in a roughly linear way.

Researchers collected about 9.7 milliliters of peripheral blood from every single donor. A second PCR of about 6 to 11 cycles used a sample-barcoded 5' primer and a J-beta primer mix. TCRdb itself ran the 5' RACE reads through MiXCR, one entry per CDR3 protein. The table has 1.5 million to 2 million distinct CDR3 sequences, under 30% seen once; the top ten hold around 7.7%. The sequencing input was blood. The sequence was collected from a woman aged 25 to 39 in good health.

DNA of the CDR3: TGTGCCAGCTCACCATCCCCGGGGGGACGCACAGATACGCAGTATTTT. Its translation: CASSPSPGGRTDTQYF. The genes are TRBV18 and TRBJ2-3; 7 bases are a match to TRBD2. The ends lost 2 bases at V and 1 base at J; junction bases unmatched: 6. Germline-derived CDR1 and CDR2 are KGHSH and LQKENI. The CDR3 runs to 16 residues.